This T cell receptor beta chain originates from a study of CD8+ T cells in alopecia areata. Study summary: A regimen of oral tofacitinib, 5 to 10 mg twice daily, was given to treated patients. Tofacitinib lasted 6 to 18 months, then 6 months off drug. General study points: Many expanded lesional clones remained in scalp and blood on tofacitinib. For lesional scalp, especially alopecia totalis/universalis, clonality was higher than in normal scalp.

Germline lookup yields CDR1 SGDLS and CDR2 YYNGEE. CDR3 length: 14 amino acids. V was clipped by 0 bases and J by 4 bases, with 10 bases between them. Extraction and reverse transcription of RNA yielded cDNA as the sequencing template. Produced via immunoSEQ multiplex PCR; TCRdb's table is partial and in-frame only. The sample includes 110,000 or so clones, less than 60% of them seen just once. Treatment here: oral pan-JAK inhibitor, 5-10 mg twice daily. This clone was seen a handful of times. Its specificity is not known. V is TRBV9 and J is TRBJ1-1; D is perhaps TRBD1 (6 bases). Specimen: CD4+ T cells sorted from blood, collected at week 24, from a patient treated with tofacitinib. The clonotype originates from a human donor with alopecia areata. In DNA, the CDR3 is TGTGCCAGCAGCGTAGGAACAGGGCCCACTGAAGCTTTCTTT. This codes for CASSVGTGPTEAFF.